Presented here are 8 T cell receptor beta chains from one specimen sequenced in a study of blood T cells in healthy people across ages. Combining a sample-barcoded 5' primer with a J-beta primer mix, a second PCR ran for roughly 7 to 12 cycles. TCRdb reprocessed the 5' RACE reads via MiXCR and lists one record per CDR3 protein. Counted here are approximately 940,000 distinct CDR3 sequences, roughly 52% occurring once; the ten biggest clones make up around 15%. Sample: blood. All receptors come from a man aged 30-40 years in good health.

The V and J genes are TRBV6-5 and TRBJ1-1; unclear D gene. V lost 2 bases to trimming and J lost 1 base, with 8 bases between them. The CDR3 is 14 residues long. Germline-derived CDR1 and CDR2 are MNHEY and SVGAGI. The CDR3 loop reads CASSYEAGNTEAFF. The CDR3 DNA reads as TGTGCCAGCAGTTACGAGGCAGGGAACACTGAAGCTTTCTTT.

This chain joins TRBV9 and TRBJ2-7; D is perhaps TRBD1 or TRBD2 (5 bases each). Trimming pared 0 bases from V and 0 bases from J, leaving 10 bases between. This CDR3 is built from 15 residues. Germline-derived CDR1 and CDR2 are SGDLS and YYNGEE. CDR3 sequence reads: CASSVGPGSSYEQYF. The CDR3 nucleotides read TGTGCCAGCAGCGTAGGTCCAGGGAGCTCCTACGAGCAGTACTTC. The entire variable domain, with the rest obtained from reference TRBV9 and TRBJ2-7, is as follows: DSGVTQTPKHLITATGQRVTLRCSPRSGDLSVYWYQQSLDQGLQFLIQYYNGEERAKGNILERFSAQQFPDLHSELNLSSLELGDSALYFCASSVGPGSSYEQYFGPGTRLTVT.

The J gene is TRBJ1-1, the V gene TRBV3-1; no firm D call. Germline V gives CDR1 LGHDT, CDR2 YNNKEL (reference sequence). This CDR3 has 12 residues. V gave up 3 bases and J gave up 7 bases, with 9 bases separating them. The chain's CDR3 is CASSQSDYEAFF. In DNA, the CDR3 is TGTGCCAGCAGCCAGAGCGATTATGAAGCTTTCTTT.

The chain has TRBV7-2 and TRBJ2-5; 8 nucleotides match TRBD2. The CDR3 has 16 residues. Germline loops: CDR1 SGHTA, CDR2 FQGNSA. J was trimmed by 4 bases and V by 3 bases; bases with no gene match: 10. CDR3 sequence: CASSFRGRGEGETQYF. The DNA of the CDR3 is TGTGCCAGCAGCTTCCGAGGGCGGGGGGAAGGAGAGACCCAGTACTTC.

The chain combines TRBV20-1 with TRBJ1-6; TRBD1 agrees at 7 bases. There are 14 residues in the CDR3. V trimming: 5 bases; J trimming: 7 bases; junction bases outside the gene matches: 8. CDR1 is DFQATT, CDR2 SNEGSKA, per germline (reference sequence). The CDR3 DNA follows: TGCAGTGCTTCCCCGGGACAGTACAATTCACCCCTCCACTTT. This translates into CSASPGQYNSPLHF.

The CDR3 DNA is TGTGCCAGCAGCCCGGGGACCCCTGGTTTCAACAATGAGCAGTTCTTC. Translated, it gives CASSPGTPGFNNEQFF. This chain uses TRBV7-8 with TRBJ2-1; either TRBD1 or TRBD2 may fit D (5 bases each). Germline V gives CDR1 SGHVS, CDR2 FQNEAQ. The CDR3 covers 16 residues. Trimming cost V 5 bases and J 5 bases, with 19 bases left between them.

The chain uses TRBV30 and TRBJ2-4; the D is unclear. With the DNA end fitting TRBJ2-5 better, the J assignment may be wrong. The V gene's germline CDR1 is GTSNPN and CDR2 SVGIG (reference sequence). The length of the CDR3 is 12 residues. The DNA of the CDR3 is TGTGCCTGGTACAGATTCCAAGAGACCCAGTACTTC. Its protein is CAWYRFQETQYF.

The chain has TRBV28 and TRBJ2-7, with D tentatively TRBD1 (5 bases). The CDR3 has 15 residues. Trimming left V 6 bases short and J 5 bases short, with 20 bases between. CDR1 and CDR2 from the germline V gene are MDHEN and SYDVKM. The CDR3 sequence: CASSLSGAGSNEQYF. The CDR3 DNA sequence: TGTGCCAGCAGCCTCAGTGGAGCAGGGTCCAACGAGCAGTACTTC.